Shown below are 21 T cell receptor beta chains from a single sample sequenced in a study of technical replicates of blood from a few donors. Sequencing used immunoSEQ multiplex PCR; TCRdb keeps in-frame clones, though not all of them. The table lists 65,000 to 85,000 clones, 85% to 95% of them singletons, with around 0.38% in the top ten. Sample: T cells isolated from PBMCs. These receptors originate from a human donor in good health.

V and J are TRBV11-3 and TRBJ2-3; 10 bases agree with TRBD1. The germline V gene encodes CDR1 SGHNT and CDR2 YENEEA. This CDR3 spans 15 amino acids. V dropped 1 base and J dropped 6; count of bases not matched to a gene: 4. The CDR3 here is CASSLGDRGPDTQYF. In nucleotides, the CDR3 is TGTGCCAGCAGCTTAGGGGACAGGGGACCCGATACGCAGTATTTT.

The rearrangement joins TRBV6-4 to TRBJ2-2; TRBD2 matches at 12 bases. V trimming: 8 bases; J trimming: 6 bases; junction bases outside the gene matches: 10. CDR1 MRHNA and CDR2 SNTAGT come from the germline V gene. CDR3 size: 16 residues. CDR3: CASSSGRGSRAGELFF. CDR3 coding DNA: TGTGCCAGCTCTAGCGGGAGGGGAAGTAGGGCCGGGGAGCTGTTTTTT.

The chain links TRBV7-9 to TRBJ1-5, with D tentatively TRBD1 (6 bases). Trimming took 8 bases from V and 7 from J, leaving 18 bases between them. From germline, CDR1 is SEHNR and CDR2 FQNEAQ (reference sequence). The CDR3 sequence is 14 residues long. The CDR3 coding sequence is TGTGCCAGCCGTATGAAGGGGGAAGGACAGCCCCAGCATTTT. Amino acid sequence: CASRMKGEGQPQHF.

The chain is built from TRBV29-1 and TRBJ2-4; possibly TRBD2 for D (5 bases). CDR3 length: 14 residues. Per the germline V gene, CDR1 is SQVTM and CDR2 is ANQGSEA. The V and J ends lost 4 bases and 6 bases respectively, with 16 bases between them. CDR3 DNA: TGCAGCGTTGTAAGTCTGGCAGGAGGAAACATTCAGTACTTC. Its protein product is CSVVSLAGGNIQYF.

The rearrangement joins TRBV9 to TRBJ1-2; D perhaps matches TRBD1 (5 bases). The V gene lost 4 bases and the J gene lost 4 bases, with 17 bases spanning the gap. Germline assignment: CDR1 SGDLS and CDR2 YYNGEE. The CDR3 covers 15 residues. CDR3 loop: CASSPGAGVGYGYTF. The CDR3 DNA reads TGTGCCAGCAGCCCCGGCGCGGGGGTAGGCTATGGCTACACCTTC.

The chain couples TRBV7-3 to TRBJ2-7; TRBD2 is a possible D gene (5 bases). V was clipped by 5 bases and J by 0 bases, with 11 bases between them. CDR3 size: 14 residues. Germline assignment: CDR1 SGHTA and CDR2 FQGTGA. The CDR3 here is CASSMTGSSYEQYF. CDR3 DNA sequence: TGTGCCAGCAGCATGACGGGAAGCTCCTACGAGCAGTACTTC.

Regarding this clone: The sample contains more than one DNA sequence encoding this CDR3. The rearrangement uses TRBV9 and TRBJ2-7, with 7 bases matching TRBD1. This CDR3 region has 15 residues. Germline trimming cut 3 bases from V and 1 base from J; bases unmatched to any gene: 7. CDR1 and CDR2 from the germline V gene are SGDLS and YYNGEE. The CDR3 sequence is CASSEGQTSSYEQYF. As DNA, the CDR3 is TGTGCCAGCAGCGAGGGACAGACGAGTTCCTACGAGCAGTACTTC.

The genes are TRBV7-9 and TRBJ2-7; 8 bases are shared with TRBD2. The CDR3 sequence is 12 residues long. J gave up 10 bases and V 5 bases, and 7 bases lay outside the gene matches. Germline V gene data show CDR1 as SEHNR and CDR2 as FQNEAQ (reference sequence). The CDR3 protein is CASSAGGREQYF. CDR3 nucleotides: TGTGCCAGCAGCGCGGGGGGACGTGAACAGTACTTC.

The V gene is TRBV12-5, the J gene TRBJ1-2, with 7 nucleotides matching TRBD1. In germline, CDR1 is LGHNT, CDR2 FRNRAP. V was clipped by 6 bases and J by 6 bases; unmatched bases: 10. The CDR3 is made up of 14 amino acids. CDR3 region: CASGERQGGDGYTF. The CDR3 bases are TGTGCTAGTGGCGAGAGACAGGGCGGGGATGGCTACACCTTC.

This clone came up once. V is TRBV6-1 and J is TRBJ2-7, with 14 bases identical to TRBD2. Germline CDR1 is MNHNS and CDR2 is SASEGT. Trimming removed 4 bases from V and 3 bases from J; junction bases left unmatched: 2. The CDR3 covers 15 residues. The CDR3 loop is CASSAGTSGGYEQYF. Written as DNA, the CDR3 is TGTGCCAGCAGTGCCGGGACTAGCGGGGGCTACGAGCAGTACTTC.

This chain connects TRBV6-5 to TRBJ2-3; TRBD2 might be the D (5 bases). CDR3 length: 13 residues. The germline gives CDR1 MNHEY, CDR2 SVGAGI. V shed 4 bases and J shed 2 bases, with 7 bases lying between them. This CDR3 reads CASSWEYTDTQYF. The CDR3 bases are TGTGCCAGCAGTTGGGAGTACACAGATACGCAGTATTTT.

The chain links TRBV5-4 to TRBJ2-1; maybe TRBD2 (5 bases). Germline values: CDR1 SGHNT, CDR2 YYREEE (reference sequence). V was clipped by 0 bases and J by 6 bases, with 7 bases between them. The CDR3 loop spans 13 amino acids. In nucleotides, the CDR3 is TGTGCCAGCAGCTTGGCCGAGGGCAATGAGCAGTTCTTC. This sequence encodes CASSLAEGNEQFF.

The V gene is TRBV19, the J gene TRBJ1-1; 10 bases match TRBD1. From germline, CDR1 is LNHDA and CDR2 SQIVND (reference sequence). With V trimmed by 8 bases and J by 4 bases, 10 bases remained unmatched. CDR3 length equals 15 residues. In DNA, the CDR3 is TGTGCCAGTTCCGGGACAGGGGTCGTTGGCACTGAAGCTTTCTTT. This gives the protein CASSGTGVVGTEAFF. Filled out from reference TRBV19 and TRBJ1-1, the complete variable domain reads DGGITQSPKYLFRKEGQNVTLSCEQNLNHDAMYWYRQDPGQGLRLIYYSQIVNDFQKGDIAEGYSVSREKKESFPLTVTSAQKNPTAFYLCASSGTGVVGTEAFFGQGTRLTVV.

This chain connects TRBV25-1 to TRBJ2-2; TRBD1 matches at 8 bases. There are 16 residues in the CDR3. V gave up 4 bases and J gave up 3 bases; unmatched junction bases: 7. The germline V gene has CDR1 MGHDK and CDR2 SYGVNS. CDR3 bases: TGTGCCAGCAGTGCGCAGGGGGCTCTGCACACCGGGGAGCTGTTTTTT. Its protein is CASSAQGALHTGELFF.

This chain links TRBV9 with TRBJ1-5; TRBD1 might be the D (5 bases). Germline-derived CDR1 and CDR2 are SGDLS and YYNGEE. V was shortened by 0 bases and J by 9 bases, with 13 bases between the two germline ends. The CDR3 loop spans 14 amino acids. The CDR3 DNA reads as TGTGCCAGCAGCGTAGGGTTAGGGGTCCGGCCCCAGCATTTT. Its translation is CASSVGLGVRPQHF. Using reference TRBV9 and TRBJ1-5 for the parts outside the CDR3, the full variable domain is DSGVTQTPKHLITATGQRVTLRCSPRSGDLSVYWYQQSLDQGLQFLIQYYNGEERAKGNILERFSAQQFPDLHSELNLSSLELGDSALYFCASSVGLGVRPQHFGDGTRLSIL.

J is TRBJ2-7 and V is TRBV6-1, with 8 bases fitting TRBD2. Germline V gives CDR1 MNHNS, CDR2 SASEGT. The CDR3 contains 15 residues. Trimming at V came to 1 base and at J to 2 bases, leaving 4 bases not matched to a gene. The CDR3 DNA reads TGTGCCAGCAGTGAAGTTAGCGGGATCCCCTACGAGCAGTACTTC. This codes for CASSEVSGIPYEQYF.

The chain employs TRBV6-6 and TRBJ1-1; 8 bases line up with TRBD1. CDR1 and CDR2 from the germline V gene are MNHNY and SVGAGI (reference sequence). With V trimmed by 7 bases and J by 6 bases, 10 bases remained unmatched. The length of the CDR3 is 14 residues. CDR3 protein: CASTSTGVGAEAFF. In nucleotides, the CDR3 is TGTGCCAGCACCTCGACAGGGGTAGGTGCTGAAGCTTTCTTT.

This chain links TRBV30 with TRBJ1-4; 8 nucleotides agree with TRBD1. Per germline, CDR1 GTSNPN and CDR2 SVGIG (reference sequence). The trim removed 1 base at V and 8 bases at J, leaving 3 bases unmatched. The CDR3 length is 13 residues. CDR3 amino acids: CAWSGTGMEKLFF. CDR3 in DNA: TGTGCCTGGAGTGGGACAGGGATGGAAAAACTGTTTTTT.

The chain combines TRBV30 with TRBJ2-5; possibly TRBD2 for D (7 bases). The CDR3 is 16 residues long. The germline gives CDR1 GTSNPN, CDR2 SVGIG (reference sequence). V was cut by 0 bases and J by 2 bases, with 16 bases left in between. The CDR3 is CAWSVGGAIDQETQYF. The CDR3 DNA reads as TGTGCCTGGAGTGTTGGGGGGGCGATAGATCAAGAGACCCAGTACTTC.

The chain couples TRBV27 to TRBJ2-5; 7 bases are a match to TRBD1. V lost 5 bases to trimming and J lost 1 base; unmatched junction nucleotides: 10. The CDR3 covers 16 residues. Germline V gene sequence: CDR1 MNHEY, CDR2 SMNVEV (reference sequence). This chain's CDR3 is CASSDSGTVPQETQYF. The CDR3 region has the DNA TGTGCCAGCAGTGATTCCGGGACAGTCCCCCAAGAGACCCAGTACTTC.

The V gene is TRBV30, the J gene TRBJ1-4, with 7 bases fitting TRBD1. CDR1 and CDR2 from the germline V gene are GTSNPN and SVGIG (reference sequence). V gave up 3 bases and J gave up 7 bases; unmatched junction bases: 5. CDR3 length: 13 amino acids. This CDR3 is CAWRIGGVEKLFF. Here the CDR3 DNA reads TGTGCCTGGAGGATAGGGGGCGTTGAAAAACTGTTTTTT.